Below, one TCR beta chain is given with its context. The data originate from a study of T cell changes during pregnancy in multiple sclerosis. Produced via immunoSEQ multiplex PCR; TCRdb's table is partial and in-frame only. In the table there are approximately 100,000 clones, around 93% of which are singletons. Germline loops: CDR1 KGHSH, CDR2 LQKENI. The CDR3 has 14 residues. The junction had 6 bases not matched to a gene; V was cut back by 5 bases and J by 3 bases. The chain joins TRBV18 to TRBJ1-2; TRBD1 agrees at 7 bases. The receptor was derived from a female donor with multiple sclerosis, enrolled in a pregnancy study. The sample was peripheral blood, taken before pregnancy. The CDR3 loop reads CASSSTGVDYGYTF. The CDR3 region has the DNA TGTGCCAGCTCAAGCACAGGGGTCGACTATGGCTACACCTTC.